Below, 26 T cell receptor beta chains from the same sample are listed, as sequenced in a study of T cells expressing NK-cell markers. TCRdb re-called the 5' RACE reads and gives one entry per CDR3 protein, without DNA. The sample totals under 600,000 distinct CDR3 sequences; its top ten clones hold 1.4%. Sequencing used blood T cells: a sorted CD56 or NKG2C T cell subset, CD4+ or CD8+ T cells, or bulk PBMC T cells (not recorded which). Source of these receptors: a woman aged 50 to 65 in good health.

The chain combines TRBV15 with TRBJ2-7; TCRdb picks TRBD1, but there is no DNA to check that call. The CDR3 is made up of 14 amino acids. The germline V gene encodes CDR1 LNHNV and CDR2 YYDKDF (reference sequence). The CDR3 here is CATSRDRGAREQYF.

The chain is built from TRBV18 and TRBJ1-4; there is no DNA to check the TCRdb D call of TRBD1. The CDR3 consists of 15 residues. CDR1 KGHSH and CDR2 LQKENI come from the germline V gene. CDR3 in amino acids: CASSWSGTGGEKLFF.

The gene calls are TRBV3-1 and TRBJ1-2; the D call from TCRdb, TRBD1, cannot be confirmed without DNA. The V gene's germline CDR1 is LGHDT and CDR2 YNNKEL (reference sequence). The CDR3 contains 13 residues. The CDR3 protein is CASSHAGVDGYTF.

The chain has TRBV5-1 and TRBJ1-1. Germline CDR1 and CDR2: SGHRS and YFSETQ. This CDR3 comprises 15 residues. The CDR3 reads CASSRDAARNTEAFF.

CDR3 protein: CASSFGQGSLRYTF. The chain combines TRBV11-2 with TRBJ1-2; TCRdb calls TRBD1, which cannot be checked without DNA. This CDR3 is 14 amino acids long. The germline CDR1 and CDR2 sequences are SGHAT and FQNNGV.

V usage is TRBV12-3 or TRBV12-4 and J usage is TRBJ1-2; TCRdb designates TRBD1, a call that cannot be tested without DNA. The CDR3 spans 15 residues. This chain's CDR3 is CASSSRRGPNYGYTF.

CDR3 residues: CSVGVQGGQAEAFF. V usage is TRBV29-1 and J usage is TRBJ1-1; the TCRdb D gene call, TRBD1, has no DNA to confirm it. Germline CDR1 reads SQVTM; CDR2 reads ANQGSEA. CDR3 length: 14 residues.

The chain combines TRBV3-1 with TRBJ2-5. The length of the CDR3 is 15 residues. Germline V gene data show CDR1 as LGHDT and CDR2 as YNNKEL (reference sequence). CDR3 amino acids: CASSQDPTAQETQYF.

CDR3 loop: CSVEDHGTSGYEQYF. This rearrangement joins TRBV29-1 to TRBJ2-7; TCRdb's D call, TRBD2, is unchecked because there is no DNA. This CDR3 comprises 15 residues. CDR1 and CDR2 (germline): SQVTM, ANQGSEA.

This CDR3 reads CASSFGALGNEQFF. The chain uses TRBV6-2 or TRBV6-3 and TRBJ2-1; as DNA is missing, the TRBD2 call by TCRdb cannot be tested. Germline lookup yields CDR1 MNHEY and CDR2 SVGEGT. CDR3 length equals 14 residues.

The chain recombines TRBV24-1 with TRBJ1-5. This CDR3 contains 16 residues. Germline assignment: CDR1 KGHDR and CDR2 SFDVKD. The CDR3 region is CATSPNQGVGNQPQHF.

The genes are TRBV20-1 and TRBJ2-3; TCRdb picks TRBD1, but there is no DNA to check that call. Germline V gene sequence: CDR1 DFQATT, CDR2 SNEGSKA (reference sequence). CDR3 size: 14 residues. This CDR3 is CSVGRGFSGDTQYF.

The chain has TRBV7-2 and TRBJ2-2; TCRdb outputs TRBD2, but without DNA this stays unchecked. The CDR3 runs 16 residues. Germline CDR1 SGHTA, CDR2 FQGNSA. The CDR3 protein is CASSFMRGLNTGELFF.

CDR3 amino acids: CASSVVGQGTDTQYF. V gene TRBV6-1 combines with J gene TRBJ2-3; no DNA is available, so the TRBD1 call from TCRdb remains unchecked. The CDR3 totals 15 residues. Germline CDR1 MNHNS, CDR2 SASEGT.

The chain carries TRBV29-1 and TRBJ2-1; TCRdb's D call, TRBD1, is unchecked because there is no DNA. CDR1 and CDR2 (germline): SQVTM, ANQGSEA. This CDR3 spans 15 amino acids. CDR3 amino acids: CSDTTGYGAYNEQFF.

The chain combines TRBV7-9 with TRBJ2-2; TCRdb calls TRBD2, which cannot be checked without DNA. The CDR3 consists of 15 residues. Per the germline V gene, CDR1 is SEHNR and CDR2 is FQNEAQ (reference sequence). The CDR3 spells CASSLVRDWTGELFF.

The chain has TRBV9 and TRBJ2-1; TCRdb names TRBD2, which stays unverified in the absence of DNA. This CDR3 region has 14 residues. Per the germline V gene, CDR1 is SGDLS and CDR2 is YYNGEE. This CDR3 reads CASSVSSGRVEQFF.

This sequence joins TRBV11-3 and TRBJ2-1; TCRdb's D call, TRBD2, is unchecked because there is no DNA. There are 14 residues in the CDR3. Germline V gene lookup returns CDR1 SGHNT and CDR2 YENEEA. CDR3: CASSPFLAYNEQFF. Full variable domain (outside the CDR3, taken from reference TRBV11-3 and TRBJ2-1): EAGVVQSPRYKIIEKKQPVAFWCNPISGHNTLYWYLQNLGQGPELLIRYENEEAVDDSQLPKDRFSAERLKGVDSTLKIQPAELGDSAVYLCASSPFLAYNEQFFGPGTRLTVL.

The chain links TRBV7-9 to TRBJ2-7; TCRdb's assignment of TRBD1 cannot be checked, as there is no DNA. Germline V gives CDR1 SEHNR, CDR2 FQNEAQ (reference sequence). CDR3 length equals 17 residues. The CDR3: CASSFLQPTETGREQYF.

CDR3 sequence reads: CASSLAGTSQETQYF. This chain joins TRBV7-6 and TRBJ2-5; lacking DNA, the TRBD2 call made by TCRdb goes unchecked. This CDR3 has 15 amino acids. Germline assignment: CDR1 SGHVS and CDR2 FNYEAQ.

The CDR3 here is CSAPSAGTGFYGYTF. The rearrangement uses TRBV20-1 and TRBJ1-2; without DNA, the TCRdb call of TRBD1 cannot be checked. Germline CDR1 and CDR2: DFQATT and SNEGSKA (reference sequence). The CDR3 has 15 residues.

CDR3 sequence: CSAQAPGTVLRETQYF. This chain connects TRBV20-1 to TRBJ2-5; absent DNA, TCRdb's TRBD1 call cannot be checked. The germline CDR1 and CDR2 sequences are DFQATT and SNEGSKA (reference sequence). There are 16 residues in the CDR3.

The rearrangement joins TRBV12-5 to TRBJ1-1. Germline V CDR1 and CDR2: LGHNT, FRNRAP. The CDR3 covers 12 residues. The CDR3: CATKRMNTEAFF. Supplemented by reference TRBV12-5 and TRBJ1-1, the full variable domain reads DARVTQTPRHKVTEMGQEVTMRCQPILGHNTVFWYRQTMMQGLELLAYFRNRAPLDDSGMPKDRFSAEMPDATLATLKIQPSEPRDSAVYFCATKRMNTEAFFGQGTRLTVV.

The chain is built from TRBV5-1 and TRBJ2-1; TCRdb's assignment of TRBD1 cannot be checked, as there is no DNA. Germline V lookup: CDR1 SGHRS, CDR2 YFSETQ. This CDR3 has 12 residues. CDR3: CASSKGAPEQFF.

The chain uses TRBV12-3 or TRBV12-4 and TRBJ2-1; TCRdb designates TRBD1, a call that cannot be tested without DNA. The CDR3 runs 14 residues. The CDR3 protein is CASSLDRVVDEQFF.

The chain carries TRBV27 and TRBJ2-7; checking the TCRdb D call of TRBD2 is not possible without DNA. Germline CDR1 is MNHEY and CDR2 is SMNVEV (reference sequence). The CDR3 is 15 amino acids. CDR3 protein: CASSSRLAGGFEQYF.